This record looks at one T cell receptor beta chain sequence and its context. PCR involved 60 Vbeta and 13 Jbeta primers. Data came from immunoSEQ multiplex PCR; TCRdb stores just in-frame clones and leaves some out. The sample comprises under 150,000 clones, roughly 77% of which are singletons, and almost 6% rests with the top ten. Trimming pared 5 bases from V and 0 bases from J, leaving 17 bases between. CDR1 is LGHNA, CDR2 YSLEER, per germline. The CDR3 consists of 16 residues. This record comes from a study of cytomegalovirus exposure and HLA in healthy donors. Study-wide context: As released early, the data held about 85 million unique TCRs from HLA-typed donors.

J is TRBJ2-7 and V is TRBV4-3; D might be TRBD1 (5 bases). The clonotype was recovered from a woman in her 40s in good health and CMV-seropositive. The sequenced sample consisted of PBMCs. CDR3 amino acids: CASSLKDKKSSYEQYF. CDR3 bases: TGCGCCAGCAGCTTAAAGGACAAAAAGAGCTCCTACGAGCAGTACTTC.